This TCR beta chain is drawn from a study of blood T cell repertoires in COVID-19. Study in general: Some COVID-19 samples were acute and others convalescent; all came from the United States, Italy and Spain. PBMCs, B-cell-depleted T cells, or T cells were the source of the cDNA or gDNA that made up the material.

CDR1 is SGHRS and CDR2 is YFSETQ in the germline V gene. The CDR3 totals 14 residues. The V end lost 3 bases, the J end lost 1 base, and 8 bases lay between the germline ends. Assay: immunoSEQ multiplex PCR; the TCRdb copy retains only in-frame clones and omits some. The sample has about 240,000 clones, approximately 90% seen once. Sequenced sample: peripheral blood. This clonotype was sampled from a man aged 55 to 70 who had recovered from COVID-19. The J gene is TRBJ1-3, the V gene TRBV5-1; D is ambiguous. The CDR3 DNA follows: TGCGCCAGCAGCTACTCAGGATCTGGAAACACCATATATTTT. This encodes CASSYSGSGNTIYF.